These 2 T cell receptor beta chains originate from one sample sequenced in a study of cytomegalovirus exposure and HLA in healthy donors (dated by TCRdb to 2016 to 2017). The library was obtained by the immunoSEQ multiplex PCR assay. For the multiplex PCR, a mixture combining 60 forward primers for TCR Vbeta segments and 13 reverse primers for TCR Jbeta segments was used. Here the immuneACCESS table is served through TCRdb, limited to in-frame sequences with V and J called. Missing clones are a known gap in these copies; in checked studies unresolved V genes cover under half, and the rest lacks a known reason. The sample table lists 100,000 to 150,000 clones, around 78% of them with a count of one. The ten most abundant clones make up more than 3% of the sample. Sequencing was carried out using PBMCs. These receptor sequences come from a man aged 35 to 55 in good health and CMV-seronegative.

The chain carries TRBV5-1 and TRBJ1-5; 7 bases agree with TRBD1. Germline assignment: CDR1 SGHRS and CDR2 YFSETQ. CDR3 length: 17 amino acids. V shed 0 bases, J shed 0 bases, and the junction held 6 bases outside the gene matches. CDR3 bases: TGCGCCAGCAGCTTGGAGCCGGGACAGACTAGCAATCAGCCCCAGCATTTT. Translated: CASSLEPGQTSNQPQHF.

The table lists this clone with a few counts. V and J are TRBV2 and TRBJ1-6; D perhaps matches TRBD1 (5 bases). Germline-derived CDR1 and CDR2 are SNHLY and FYNNEI. V was cut by 4 bases and J by 6 bases, with 10 bases left in between. CDR3 length equals 14 residues. The CDR3 DNA reads as TGTGCCAGCAGTGGAGACAGCATTAATTCACCCCTCCACTTT. Translation gives CASSGDSINSPLHF. Using reference TRBV2 and TRBJ1-6 for the parts outside the CDR3, the full variable domain is EPEVTQTPSHQVTQMGQEVILRCVPISNHLYFYWYRQILGQKVEFLVSFYNNEISEKSEIFDDQFSVERPDGSNFTLKIRSTKLEDSAMYFCASSGDSINSPLHFGNGTRLTVT.